This TCR beta chain was sequenced in a study of T cell responses to AZD1222 COVID-19 vaccine. CDR1 is SQVTM, CDR2 ANQGSEA, per germline. V gave up 5 bases and J gave up 6 bases; unmatched junction bases: 4. The CDR3 length is 11 residues. General study results and limits: Sampling that yielded the repertoires occurred only after the peak T cell response. Spike-specific TCRs gained breadth and depth after people received two AZD1222 doses.

In the case of this clone: The antigen is undetermined.

The protocol was immunoSEQ multiplex PCR, while the TCRdb copy is restricted to in-frame clones and leaves out a portion. Of 150,000 or so clones listed, 85% to 90% are singletons. The TCR originated in an adult who received the AZD1222 COVID-19 vaccine. The chain is built from TRBV29-1 and TRBJ2-7; TRBD1 matches 7 bases. The specimen comprised peripheral blood, sampled 28 days after the second AZD1222 dose. CDR3 sequence: CSVRHRGEQYF. In DNA, the CDR3 is TGCAGCGTTAGACACAGGGGCGAGCAGTACTTC.